The clone carrying this T cell receptor beta chain has a handful of counts. Its target is not known. Each TCR beta cDNA library carried unique molecular identifiers. T cells numbering 1 to 10 million yielded 450,000 to 500,000 cDNA molecules. TCRdb processed the PCR reads anew with MiXCR; each CDR3 protein has one entry. The table lists about 540,000 distinct CDR3 sequences, roughly 34% of them singletons. This sample is drawn from a study of post-analysis software for immune sequencing data. Overall study: Courses of disease covered relapsing-remitting, secondary progressive and progressive-relapsing multiple sclerosis.

The study, taken as a whole, reports: People with multiple sclerosis had a significantly lower normalized Chao1 diversity than controls did. Samples made in the same batch grouped tightly together by F measure.

This receptor was taken from a girl aged 2-17 years with multiple sclerosis. Sequenced sample: blood.

The CDR3 region is CSVDPTRNYGYTF. The CDR3 nucleotides read TGCAGCGTTGACCCCACACGTAACTATGGCTACACCTTC. J is TRBJ1-2 and V is TRBV29-1; D call uncertain. The CDR3 length is 13 residues. Germline CDR1 and CDR2: SQVTM and ANQGSEA. V gave up 3 bases and J gave up 1 base, with 9 bases separating them.